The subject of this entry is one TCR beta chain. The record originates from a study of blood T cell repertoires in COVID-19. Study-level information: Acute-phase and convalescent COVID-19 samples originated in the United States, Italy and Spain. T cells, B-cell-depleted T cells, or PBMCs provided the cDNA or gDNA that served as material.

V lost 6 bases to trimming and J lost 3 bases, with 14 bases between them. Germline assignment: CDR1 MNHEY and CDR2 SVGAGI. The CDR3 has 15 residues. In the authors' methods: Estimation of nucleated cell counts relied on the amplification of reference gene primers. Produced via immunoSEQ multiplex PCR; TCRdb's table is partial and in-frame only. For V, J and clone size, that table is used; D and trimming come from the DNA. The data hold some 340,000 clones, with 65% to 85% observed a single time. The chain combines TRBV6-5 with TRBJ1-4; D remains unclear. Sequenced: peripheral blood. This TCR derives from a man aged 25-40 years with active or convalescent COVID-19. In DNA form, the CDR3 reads TGTGCCAGCAGCCTATTTCTTGTCCCTAATGAAAAACTGTTTTTT. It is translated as CASSLFLVPNEKLFF.